The rows below give T cell receptor beta chains drawn from one sample of a study of identical twins. TCRdb re-analysed the 5' RACE reads in MiXCR, keeping a single row per CDR3 protein. This repertoire shows about 690,000 distinct CDR3 sequences, around 5.7% found once; its top ten account for 1.5% to 2%. What was sequenced was naive T cells sorted from blood. The receptors here all came from a man between 18 and 35 years old in good health. The CDR3 runs from the conserved cysteine through the conserved F or W. A D gene is named only where the DNA matches it firmly. A row's size may be missing; if present it is once, few, many or a size class.

j_gene | abundance | v_gene | d_gene | CDR3aa | CDR3nt
TRBJ2-1 | . | TRBV6-1 | . | CASSGTIYNEQFF | TGTGCCAGCTCCGGGACAATCTACAATGAGCAGTTCTTC
TRBJ2-1 | . | TRBV27 | . | CASSLEDSNNEQFF | TGTGCCAGCAGTTTAGAAGACAGCAACAATGAGCAGTTCTTC
TRBJ2-2 | . | TRBV20-1 | . | CSARERRAGNTGELFF | TGCAGTGCTAGAGAGCGGCGGGCGGGAAACACCGGGGAGCTGTTTTTT
TRBJ2-2 | few | TRBV7-7 | TRBD1 | CASSSSGGTGELFF | TGTGCCAGCAGCTCCTCAGGGGGCACCGGGGAGCTGTTTTTT
TRBJ1-4 | many | TRBV4-3 | . | CASSQGRRALLFF | TGCGCCAGCAGCCAAGGGAGGAGGGCACTGCTGTTTTTT
TRBJ2-1 | few | TRBV12-3/TRBV12-4 | . | CASSFWGRDNNEQFF | TGTGCCAGCAGTTTTTGGGGGCGTGATAACAATGAGCAGTTCTTC
TRBJ1-5 | many | TRBV20-1 | . | CSARPGAGIGQPQHF | TGCAGTGCTCGACCCGGGGCAGGGATCGGTCAGCCCCAGCATTTT
TRBJ2-3 | many | TRBV6-2/TRBV6-3 | . | CASSYSSGASTDTQYF | TGTGCCAGCAGTTACTCCTCGGGGGCTAGCACAGATACGCAGTATTTT
TRBJ2-3 | . | TRBV7-9 | . | CASRLGARAPSTDTQYF | TGTGCCAGCAGGTTAGGGGCCAGGGCCCCTAGCACAGATACGCAGTATTTT
TRBJ2-3 | few | TRBV5-4 | TRBD2 | CASANSGRAADTQYF | TGTGCCAGCGCAAATAGCGGGAGGGCGGCAGATACGCAGTATTTT
TRBJ2-2 | many | TRBV2 | TRBD2 | CASSETSGRIAGELFF | TGTGCCAGCAGTGAGACTAGCGGGAGGATAGCCGGGGAGCTGTTTTTT